This paragraph reports one TCR beta chain. Its antigen is currently not known. Base qualities are not at hand, and no much larger clone is one base apart. Via the germline V gene, CDR1 is SGHRS and CDR2 YFSETQ. V lost 4 bases and J lost 4 bases; the stretch between them is 20 bases long. The CDR3 has 16 amino acids, counting the end cysteine and phenylalanine. Only the CDR3 portion is preserved as DNA: 48 bases, with reading frame beginning at the first base. The entry originates in a study of cytomegalovirus exposure and HLA in healthy donors (TCRdb year 2017). For context, the study as a whole: An earlier analysis of some 600 of the donors reported 276 Gb of sequence data and 117 million unique TCR beta sequences obtained from some 200 million T cells. Every discovery cohort repertoire had been produced on one sequencing platform. In a later genetic analysis, genome-wide SNP genotypes for about 60% of the 666 donors were used, and that subset was treated as a discovery cohort. Among the roughly 400 genotyped donors, approximately 76% belonged to the genetic ancestry cluster associated with self-reported Caucasian donors. An earlier analysis of 587 of the donors applied high-throughput TCR beta sequencing to assess whether each TCR beta V gene segment acted as functional or pseudogenic. HLA typing included class I and class II loci at four-digit resolution. The number of typed donors differed by locus: about 629-640 for A, B, C, DRB1 and DQB1; some 540 for DQA1; some 610 for DPA1; and some 470 for DPB1. Alongside the repertoire data, information on donor age, sex, ethnicity and CMV serostatus was compiled. Among several hundred genotyped donors of the cohort, an average of approximately 220,000 unique TCR beta nucleotide sequences was sequenced per donor, of which about 18% were non-productive. The T cell repertoires of under 700 subjects were profiled by immunosequencing and related to cytomegalovirus serostatus. An early release that covered some 640 HLA-typed donors contained around 300 gigabases of sequencing data and approximately 85 million unique TCR sequences. The aim of the study was to test whether cataloging public T cell receptors could identify signatures of past pathogen exposure. In a later analysis, previously published TCR beta repertoires from 666 donors were re-analyzed and high-resolution HLA genotyping was added so that TCR occurrence patterns could be studied. To predict cytomegalovirus infection status, the study brought together high-throughput TCR immunosequencing, statistical association of individual TCRs with disease status, and machine learning. Because of strong linkage in the cohort, a handful of DR-DQ haplotypes were treated as single units for association and clustering. Besides the first cohort of under 700 subjects, a separate validation cohort made up of 90 to 150 different subjects was used. Rather than using new phenotypic data, the later analysis identified candidate immune exposures from TCR beta sequences and from how often those sequences occurred across donors.

The library was made by the immunoSEQ multiplex PCR assay. For the multiplex PCR, a mixture combining 60 forward primers for TCR Vbeta segments and 13 reverse primers for TCR Jbeta segments was used. Amplification of the CDR3 region of rearranged TCR beta genes was performed with a multiplex PCR assay on genomic DNA. Amplified TCR beta libraries were sequenced as 87-base-pair reads on the Illumina HiSeq System. The original methods were these. Across the 670 or so repertoires, a later analysis counted approximately 83 million unique TCR beta chains, roughly 11 million of which were shared by at least two donors. A nearest-neighbor algorithm error-corrected the raw reads and collapsed the reads into unique sequences, merging closely related sequences to remove PCR and sequencing errors. To assign V, D and J gene segments, CDR3 sequences were aligned to IMGT reference sequences. For a sequence to be retained, a match of at least six nucleotides was required to both a V gene segment and a J gene segment. A rearrangement counted as productive if the CDR3 had no stop codons and remained in frame with V and J, and every other rearrangement counted as non-productive. CDR3 was defined by IMGT convention, running from the second conserved V-encoded cysteine to the conserved J-encoded phenylalanine. The earlier analysis of about 620 of the donors excluded sequences that lacked an unambiguous match to a single V gene segment. In an earlier analysis of 587 of the donors, V segments were called functional above 56.7% productive rearrangements and were called segregating when the between-donor standard deviation exceeded 5%. To diagnose cytomegalovirus status from the catalog of TCR beta chain sequences, a statistical classification framework was built. A later analysis assigned V and J genes by comparing TCR nucleotide sequences with IMGT/GENE-DB human TR gene sequences. A later analysis assigned CDR3 sequences and most-parsimonious VDJ recombination scenarios with the TCRdist pipeline. In a later analysis, each TCR beta chain was defined by its CDR3 amino acid sequence together with its V-gene family, and reads without a unique V-gene family were excluded. As a way to deal with suspected cross-contamination and a sequencing artifact, a later analysis dropped hundreds of nucleotide sequences that were highly shared and had low generation probability. A later analysis calculated a clonal expansion index for each public chain from normalized within-repertoire ranks of inferred template counts. In a later analysis, generation probabilities were computed with a VDJ recombination model fitted to out-of-frame rearrangements, and the resulting probabilities were checked against IGoR. Hypergeometric tests were used in a later analysis to score TCR-TCR, TCR-HLA and TCR-CMV co-occurrence, with a repertoire-size bias correction applied to the TCR pairs. A later analysis estimated false discovery rates by permuting HLA or CMV assignments 20 times. In a later analysis, co-occurring TCRs were grouped using DBSCAN, with TCRdist sequence similarity added in when clustering inside HLA-allele-positive subsets. Co-occurrence clustering excluded repertoires with fewer than 30,000 or more than 120,000 public chains, plus five with anomalous nucleotide sharing. In TCRdb, the immuneACCESS table is reduced to in-frame sequences with V and J assigned. These tables do not hold every clone; where another copy was compared, an unresolved V gene accounts for under half, and the others remain unexplained. D and trimming were read from the DNA, whereas the V and J calls and clone size are those reported in that table. Across this sample there are almost 200,000 clones, with around 78% seen only once. Clones ranked in the top ten supply approximately 2% of the sample.

The cohort comprised more than 550 healthy bone marrow donors. At the time of sampling, all cohort members were nominally healthy, though unrecorded immune exposures were likely present. The donor tested CMV seronegative and was one of the 352 seronegative cohort members. A peripheral blood sample was provided by each donor, and peripheral blood mononuclear cells were used for TCR beta sequencing. Genomic DNA was extracted from the blood cell samples with the Qiagen DNeasy Blood Extraction Kit. Results the study describes overall, beyond this receptor: The 87-base-pair reads could not distinguish some IMGT-functional V segments, including TRBV6-2 and TRBV6-3, so those segments were excluded. The study listed around 160 TCR beta chains as associated with cytomegalovirus. Several of the top co-occurrence clusters appeared to be linked to parvovirus B19, influenza, CMV and Epstein-Barr virus, according to a later analysis. Broadly in line with IMGT annotations, most TCR beta V segments showed up in productive rearrangements about 87% or about 30% of the time in an earlier analysis of several hundred of the donors. The classifier was reported to diagnose cytomegalovirus status with high specificity and sensitivity in both the original cohort and the validation cohort. A later analysis found that HLA-associated TCR beta chains were more clonally expanded and had lower generation probabilities than equally common non-associated chains. For the cohort, immune exposure information was limited to CMV serostatus. According to a later genetic analysis, donors in an Asian-associated ancestry cluster had fewer N-insertions in productive TCRs than the roughly 660-donor mean. When HLA alleles, especially DR and DQ, strongly co-occurred, TCR associations were difficult to assign to individual alleles. Linkage disequilibrium might explain the correlated functional status among segregating V segments, but an unknown experimental factor could not be excluded. Some 16 rarely observed V segments, including chromosome 9 orphons, were excluded from the earlier analysis of about 600 of the donors because counts were too low. The cohort was sequenced for TCR beta chains only, and without alpha or paired-chain data the features that could be detected were limited. Three of the identified cytomegalovirus-associated TCR beta chains were confirmed in vitro to be specific for cytomegalovirus antigens. Across donors, most TCR sequences were observed very rarely, whereas some public TCRs were present in many individuals. Most CMV-associated TCR beta chains appeared to be HLA-restricted in a later analysis, and the HLA associations seemed to be driven largely by CMV exposure. A cluster of highly shared sequence variants was judged likely to be a technical artifact of the sequencing pipeline. In a later analysis, TCR association rates were found to vary across HLA loci, with the most associated TCRs seen for DRB1 alleles and the fewest for HLA-C alleles. A later genetic analysis associated a missense DCLRE1C variant with V-gene and J-gene trimming of TCR beta chains, and an independent cohort replicated the association. The authors suggested that the approach could potentially be extended to other disease states and immunological phenotypes. A further reported finding was that TCR beta sequences accurately predicted the HLA-A and HLA-B alleles for most subjects in the first cohort. Presence/absence analyses assumed roughly uniform sequencing depth across donors, an assumption that may not hold. Because HLA typing was unavailable for some donors at each locus, only the typed subset was used in association tests. A later analysis associated 17,000 or so TCR beta sequences with specific HLA alleles at a false discovery rate of 0.05.

Specimen: PBMCs. The receptor was isolated from a man younger than 40 in good health and CMV-seronegative. The V and J genes are TRBV5-1 and TRBJ2-5; TRBD2 is a weak D gene call, 6 bases matching. The nucleotides read TGCGCCAGCAGCGCTCTTCAATCGGGGGTCGTAGAGACCCAGTACTTC. Its protein product is CASSALQSGVVETQYF.